Sequencing of this T cell receptor (beta chain) was carried out in a study of Graves' ophthalmopathy and Graves' hyperthyroidism. With regard to this clonotype: Its specificity is not known.

The authors amplified TCR beta CDR3 regions, and they did so from RNA transcripts for repertoire sequencing. Scientists carried out first-round RT-PCR using HTBI primers and then a second-round multiplex PCR. TCRdb reprocessed the multiplex PCR reads via MiXCR and lists one record per CDR3 protein. Among around 1.1 million distinct CDR3 sequences listed, 35% to 40% were seen once. Overall study results and limits: Predictions made by the model for ophthalmopathy progression reached approximately 71% sensitivity and about 72% specificity.

Exclusion criteria comprised other autoimmune diseases, uncontrolled infections, pregnancy or lactation in patients. Trimming pared 4 bases from V and 2 bases from J, leaving 22 bases between. The CDR3 is made up of 18 amino acids. Germline V gene data show CDR1 as SGDLS and CDR2 as YYNGEE. This chain links TRBV9 with TRBJ1-3; D remains ambiguous. The sample taken for sequencing was peripheral blood or thyroid tissue (not recorded which). The clonotype originates from an adult man with Graves' hyperthyroidism. The CDR3 sequence: CASSPLLAGIITGNTIYF. CDR3 DNA sequence: TGTGCCAGCAGCCCTCTACTAGCGGGGATAATCACTGGAAACACCATATATTTT. Combining the CDR3 with reference TRBV9 and TRBJ1-3 gives the whole variable domain DSGVTQTPKHLITATGQRVTLRCSPRSGDLSVYWYQQSLDQGLQFLIQYYNGEERAKGNILERFSAQQFPDLHSELNLSSLELGDSALYFCASSPLLAGIITGNTIYFGEGSWLTVV.